The next 10 T cell receptor beta chains were all read from a single sample in a study of blood T cell repertoires in COVID-19. Profiling relied on immunoSEQ multiplex PCR, and the TCRdb table lists in-frame clones only, not all of them. The data show around 200,000 clones, less than 90% seen once. The sequencing sample was made of PBMCs or T cells enriched from blood (not recorded which). These receptors were collected from a woman younger than 45 who had been exposed to COVID-19.

The chain recombines TRBV21-1 with TRBJ2-7; the table's D call TRBD2 went unverified against the DNA. TRBV21-1 is a listed pseudogene. The CDR3 loop spans 13 amino acids. CDR3 in DNA: TGTGCCAGCACCGCCGGGGGGCCCTACGAGCAGTACTTC. The encoded protein is CASTAGGPYEQYF.

This rearrangement joins TRBV2 to TRBJ1-2; TRBD1 matches 7 bases. V dropped 4 bases and J dropped 4; count of bases not matched to a gene: 12. The germline V gene encodes CDR1 SNHLY and CDR2 FYNNEI. The CDR3 is made up of 16 amino acids. CDR3 in DNA: TGTGCCAGCAGTGTTGGCAGGGGGACTTCTACCTATGGCTACACCTTC. Translated, it gives CASSVGRGTSTYGYTF.

This chain joins TRBV5-1 and TRBJ1-1, with D possibly TRBD1 on 6 matching bases. V gave up 0 bases and J gave up 1 base, with 13 bases separating them. From germline, CDR1 is SGHRS and CDR2 YFSETQ. This CDR3 has 16 amino acids. The CDR3 loop reads CASSLADTGRNTEAFF. DNA for the CDR3: TGCGCCAGCAGCTTGGCCGATACAGGGCGGAACACTGAAGCTTTCTTT.

The J gene is TRBJ2-1, the V gene TRBV3-1 (or the pseudogene TRBV3-2); perhaps TRBD1 as D (5 bases). The CDR3 runs 12 residues. Germline-derived CDR1 and CDR2 are LGHDT and YNNKEL (reference sequence). The V and J ends lost 3 bases and 8 bases respectively, with 8 bases between them. CDR3 loop: CASSQTAHEQFF. The CDR3 DNA reads TGTGCCAGCAGCCAGACAGCGCATGAGCAGTTCTTC.

The chain has TRBV29-1 and TRBJ1-1, with D perhaps TRBD1 (6 bases). Germline CDR1 is SQVTM and CDR2 is ANQGSEA. The V gene lost 7 bases and the J gene lost 4 bases, with 13 bases spanning the gap. There are 12 residues in the CDR3. The CDR3 region has the DNA TGCAGCGCCCGAGGCAGGGGCACTGAAGCTTTCTTT. This encodes CSARGRGTEAFF.

The chain is built from TRBV10-3 and TRBJ2-7; 7 bases are shared with TRBD1. The CDR3 sequence is 15 residues long. The germline V gene encodes CDR1 ENHRY and CDR2 SYGVKD. V dropped 2 bases and J dropped 1; count of bases not matched to a gene: 5. The CDR3: CAISETGDESYEQYF. The CDR3 region has the DNA TGTGCCATCAGTGAGACAGGGGATGAGTCCTACGAGCAGTACTTC.

The rearrangement links TRBV5-4 to TRBJ1-1; TRBD1 aligns across 8 bases. The CDR3 is 14 residues long. The ends lost 4 bases at V and 4 bases at J; junction bases unmatched: 6. Germline-derived CDR1 and CDR2 are SGHNT and YYREEE (reference sequence). CDR3 sequence reads: CASSLPTGGTEAFF. As DNA, the CDR3 is TGTGCCAGCAGCCTACCAACAGGGGGCACTGAAGCTTTCTTT.

The V and J genes are TRBV5-1 and TRBJ2-3; 9 nucleotides align to TRBD1. This CDR3 is 17 amino acids long. The J segment lost 5 bases and the V segment lost 3 bases, leaving 13 bases of the junction unmatched. The germline CDR1 and CDR2 sequences are SGHRS and YFSETQ. The CDR3 sequence is CASSYGTGMGARDTQYF. Written as DNA, the CDR3 is TGCGCCAGCAGCTACGGGACAGGGATGGGAGCACGAGATACGCAGTATTTT.

The V call is TRBV5-1, the J call TRBJ1-2, with 7 bases identical to TRBD1. CDR1 and CDR2 from the germline V gene are SGHRS and YFSETQ. CDR3 size: 13 residues. Trimming at V came to 4 bases and at J to 4 bases, leaving 4 bases not matched to a gene. This CDR3 reads CASSPWDSYGYTF. The CDR3, as DNA: TGCGCCAGCAGCCCATGGGACAGCTATGGCTACACCTTC.

V usage is TRBV28 and J usage is TRBJ1-2; D is ambiguous. Between the trimmed V and J ends, which lost 2 bases and 7 bases, there was a span of 11 bases. This CDR3 spans 13 amino acids. CDR1 and CDR2 (germline): MDHEN, SYDVKM. Here the CDR3 reads CASSLTVAFGYTF. The CDR3 region has the DNA TGTGCCAGCAGTTTAACAGTGGCGTTTGGCTACACCTTC.